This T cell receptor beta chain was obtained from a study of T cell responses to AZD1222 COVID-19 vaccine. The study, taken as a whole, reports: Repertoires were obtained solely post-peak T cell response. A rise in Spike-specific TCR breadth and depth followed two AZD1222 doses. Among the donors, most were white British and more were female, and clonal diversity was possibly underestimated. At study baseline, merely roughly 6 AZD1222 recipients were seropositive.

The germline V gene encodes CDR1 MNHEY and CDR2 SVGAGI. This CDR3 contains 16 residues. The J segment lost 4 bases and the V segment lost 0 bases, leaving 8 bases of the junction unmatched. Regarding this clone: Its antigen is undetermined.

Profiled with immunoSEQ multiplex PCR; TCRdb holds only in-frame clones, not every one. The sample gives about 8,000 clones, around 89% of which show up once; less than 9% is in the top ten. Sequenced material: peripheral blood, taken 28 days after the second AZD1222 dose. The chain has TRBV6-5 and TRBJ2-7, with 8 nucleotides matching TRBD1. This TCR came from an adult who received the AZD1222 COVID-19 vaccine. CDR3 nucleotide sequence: TGTGCCAGCAGTTACTCATATCCGACAGGGGTATACGAGCAGTACTTC. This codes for CASSYSYPTGVYEQYF.